This TCR beta chain stems from a study of T cell repertoires in cytomegalovirus infection. Background on the study: Matching HLA type, along with CMV infection, was indicated by public TCR beta signatures. Overall study results and limits: People with CMV and the relevant HLA were identified by cumulative public TCR beta family frequency.

Note on this clonotype: The target antigen is unknown.

Between the trimmed V and J ends, which lost 7 bases and 6 bases, there was a span of 13 bases. This CDR3 spans 13 amino acids. CDR1 LNHDA and CDR2 SQIVND come from the germline V gene (reference sequence). TCRdb analysed the reads with MiXCR anew, one entry per CDR3 protein. The table records 680,000 or so distinct CDR3 sequences, around a third of them present only once. The rearrangement links TRBV19 to TRBJ2-1; no definite D call. The receptor comes from a human donor in good health (CMV status not recorded). Some clones in this sample may be carry-over from other donors' samples. Sequencing was performed on cultured PBMCs, taken from culture after CMV antigen stimulation. CDR3 coding DNA: TGTGCCAGTACCGTGACCGACTCCAATGAGCAGTTCTTC. This encodes CASTVTDSNEQFF.